Presented here are 19 T cell receptor beta chains from one specimen sequenced in a study of blood T cells in healthy people across ages. A second PCR of roughly 7 to 11 cycles used a sample-barcoded 5' primer and a J-beta primer mix. TCRdb re-called the 5' RACE reads with MiXCR, one entry per CDR3 protein. The repertoire has about 290,000 distinct CDR3 sequences, 27% of them found once; the top ten carry 25% to 30%. Sample: blood. These receptors were obtained from a woman between 65 and 79 years old in good health.

This clonotype was seen more than once but under ten times. V is TRBV10-2 and J is TRBJ2-5, with D possibly being TRBD2 (6 bases). Germline V lookup: CDR1 WSHSY, CDR2 SAAADI. Between the trimmed V and J ends, which lost 6 bases and 5 bases, there was a span of 19 bases. CDR3 length: 15 residues. The CDR3 bases are TGCGCCAGCAGGGAGGGGCTGGGTCTCTCGGAGACCCAGTACTTC. It is translated as CASREGLGLSETQYF.

The chain combines TRBV7-3 with TRBJ2-3; 8 bases are a match to TRBD2. This CDR3 is 15 amino acids long. The germline CDR1 and CDR2 sequences are SGHTA and FQGTGA. V trimming: 2 bases; J trimming: 1 base; junction bases outside the gene matches: 2. CDR3 coding DNA: TGTGCCAGCAGCTTAGACGGGAGGGGCACAGATACGCAGTATTTT. Translating it yields CASSLDGRGTDTQYF.

This clonotype was observed a few times. This sequence joins TRBV6-5 and TRBJ1-5, with a possible D match to TRBD1 (6 bases). Germline lookup yields CDR1 MNHEY and CDR2 SVGAGI. The CDR3 totals 15 residues. Trimming took 5 bases from V and 6 from J, leaving 17 bases between them. CDR3 in amino acids: CASSLQGNPSQPQHF. CDR3 bases: TGTGCCAGCAGTCTACAGGGTAATCCTTCTCAGCCCCAGCATTTT.

This clonotype was observed a few times. The chain employs TRBV4-1 and TRBJ1-2; D is perhaps TRBD1 (6 bases). This CDR3 has 17 amino acids. The V and J ends lost 2 bases and 4 bases respectively, with 20 bases between them. In germline, CDR1 is MGHRA, CDR2 YSYEKL. CDR3 nucleotides: TGCGCCAGCAGCCAAAACGCCCAACAGGGTCTCTCCTATGGCTACACCTTC. This translates into CASSQNAQQGLSYGYTF.

V and J are TRBV7-9 and TRBJ2-3; D unclear. In germline, CDR1 is SEHNR, CDR2 FQNEAQ (reference sequence). The CDR3 is made up of 15 amino acids. V was cut by 0 bases and J by 0 bases, with 7 bases left in between. This CDR3 is CASSLATQSTDTQYF. For the CDR3, the DNA is TGTGCCAGCAGCTTAGCTACACAAAGCACAGATACGCAGTATTTT.

The CDR3 protein is CASSRTGDGTGELFF. CDR3 nucleotide sequence: TGCGCCAGCAGCCGGACAGGGGATGGAACCGGGGAGCTGTTTTTT. This rearrangement joins TRBV5-1 to TRBJ2-2; 9 bases are shared with TRBD1. Germline assignment: CDR1 SGHRS and CDR2 YFSETQ. J lost 5 bases, V lost 4 bases, and 6 bases had no gene match. The CDR3 consists of 15 residues. Based on the CDR3 plus reference TRBV5-1 and TRBJ2-2, the full variable domain is KAGVTQTPRYLIKTRGQQVTLSCSPISGHRSVSWYQQTPGQGLQFLFEYFSETQRNKGNFPGRFSGRQFSNSRSEMNVSTLELGDSALYLCASSRTGDGTGELFFGEGSRLTVL.

On this clonotype: A junction boundary mismatches the germline segment, possibly from a read error. This sequence joins TRBV28 and TRBJ1-5; D possibly corresponds to TRBD1 (5 bases). Germline values: CDR1 MDHEN, CDR2 SYDVKM. CDR3 length equals 15 residues. The CDR3 protein is CASSFQGPSAQTQHF. CDR3 DNA: TGTGCCAGCAGTTTCCAGGGTCCCTCTGCTCAGACCCAGCATTTT. Combining the CDR3 with reference TRBV28 and TRBJ1-5 gives the whole variable domain DVKVTQSSRYLVKRTGEKVFLECVQDMDHENMFWYRQDPGLGLRLIYFSYDVKMKEKGDIPEGYSVSREKKERFSLILESASTNQTSMYLCASSFQGPSAQTQHFGDGTRLSIL.

This clonotype came up a few times. The chain has TRBV3-1 and TRBJ2-1, with D tentatively TRBD1 or TRBD2 (6 bases each). This CDR3 contains 11 residues. Trimming pared 4 bases from V and 15 bases from J, leaving 13 bases between. Germline V gene lookup returns CDR1 LGHDT and CDR2 YNNKEL (reference sequence). The CDR3 sequence: CASSPGGLPFF. As DNA, the CDR3 is TGTGCCAGCAGCCCTGGGGGGCTTCCGTTCTTC.

The gene calls are TRBV3-1 and TRBJ2-3; D perhaps matches TRBD1 (6 bases). Germline lookup yields CDR1 LGHDT and CDR2 YNNKEL (reference sequence). The CDR3 consists of 15 residues. V was clipped by 6 bases and J by 4 bases, with 17 bases between them. The CDR3 here is CASSRSGRQADTQYF. CDR3 nucleotides: TGTGCCAGCAGTCGATCGGGACGACAGGCAGATACGCAGTATTTT.

The chain links TRBV28 to TRBJ2-5, with D perhaps matching TRBD2 (5 bases). V was shortened by 5 bases and J by 2 bases, with 15 bases between the two germline ends. CDR3 length: 15 residues. Germline loops: CDR1 MDHEN, CDR2 SYDVKM. The DNA for the CDR3 is TGTGCCAGCAGTCCGACGTTCGGAGGTCAAGAGACCCAGTACTTC. Translation gives CASSPTFGGQETQYF.

This clonotype has only a few counts. This chain uses TRBV28 with TRBJ1-5; 7 bases line up with TRBD1. The CDR3 loop spans 15 amino acids. From germline, CDR1 is MDHEN and CDR2 SYDVKM. V gave up 6 bases and J gave up 6 bases; unmatched junction bases: 11. This CDR3 reads CASRTTGLPTQPQHF. In DNA form, the CDR3 reads TGTGCCAGCAGGACGACAGGGCTCCCAACTCAGCCCCAGCATTTT.

In its sample, this clonotype was seen a few times. The gene calls are TRBV28 and TRBJ2-5, with a weak D call TRBD1 (5 bases). The last part of the DNA fits TRBJ2-7 better; the J call may be wrong. CDR1 MDHEN and CDR2 SYDVKM come from the germline V gene. This CDR3 spans 12 amino acids. Here the CDR3 DNA reads TGTGCCAGCCGGGTAGGGGAATACGAGCAGTACTTC. It specifies CASRVGEYEQYF.

On this clonotype: This may arise from a read error, as a much more abundant clone is one base away. The J gene is TRBJ2-1, the V gene TRBV2; no clear D gene. Germline V gene data show CDR1 as SNHLY and CDR2 as FYNNEI. This CDR3 contains 11 residues. CDR3 region: CARRYYNEQFF. In nucleotides, the CDR3 is TGTGCCCGCAGATACTACAATGAGCAGTTCTTC.

This chain joins TRBV20-1 and TRBJ2-5, with 12 nucleotides matching TRBD2. Germline trimming cut 3 bases from V and 4 bases from J; bases unmatched to any gene: 6. The CDR3 covers 15 residues. Germline CDR1 and CDR2: DFQATT and SNEGSKA (reference sequence). The CDR3 DNA reads TGCAGTGCTAGGGGACTAGCGGGCTGGGGAGAGACCCAGTACTTC. This translates into CSARGLAGWGETQYF.

This clonotype was found a few times. The rearrangement uses TRBV25-1 and TRBJ2-7; TRBD1 might be the D (6 bases). Germline V gene sequence: CDR1 MGHDK, CDR2 SYGVNS. This CDR3 is 15 amino acids long. The ends were cut back, 4 bases at V and 6 bases at J, with 19 bases in the middle. CDR3 nucleotide sequence: TGTGCCAGCAGTGGTCAACAGGGAAAAAGATCCGAGCAGTACTTC. This translates into CASSGQQGKRSEQYF.

As regards this clonotype: This may stem from a read error, because a much larger clone lies one nucleotide away. The chain couples TRBV12-3 or TRBV12-4 to TRBJ2-3; TRBD2 might be the D (5 bases). V gave up 4 bases and J gave up 5 bases, with 19 bases separating them. The CDR3 sequence is 16 residues long. The CDR3 coding sequence is TGTGCCAGCAGTTCCGGACCAGCGGAGACATTAGATACGCAGTATTTT. This translates into CASSSGPAETLDTQYF.

The chain uses TRBV5-6 and TRBJ2-4; possibly TRBD1 for D (6 bases). With 0 bases removed from V and 3 bases from J, the gap between germline ends came to 10 bases. Germline V gene sequence: CDR1 SGHDT, CDR2 YYEEEE. The CDR3 extends over 15 amino acids. The CDR3, as DNA: TGTGCCAGCAGCTTGGTGACAGGTTACAAAAACATTCAGTACTTC. Encoded protein: CASSLVTGYKNIQYF.

The CDR3 region is CASSVGLGALGGETQYF. The CDR3 DNA is TGTGCCAGCAGCGTAGGTTTGGGGGCCTTAGGGGGAGAGACCCAGTACTTC. The rearrangement links TRBV9 to TRBJ2-1; D perhaps matches TRBD1 (6 bases). The J call may be wrong; the DNA end is better matched by TRBJ2-5. The CDR3 sequence is 17 residues long. Germline loops: CDR1 SGDLS, CDR2 YYNGEE.

This clonotype was detected a few times. This sequence joins TRBV20-1 and TRBJ2-3; TRBD2 aligns across 11 bases. CDR1 is DFQATT, CDR2 SNEGSKA, per germline (reference sequence). V was clipped by 4 bases and J by 4 bases; unmatched bases: 7. CDR3 length equals 15 residues. The DNA for the CDR3 is TGCAGTGCTACTGCACTAGCGGGAGCATCAGATACGCAGTATTTT. It is translated as CSATALAGASDTQYF.